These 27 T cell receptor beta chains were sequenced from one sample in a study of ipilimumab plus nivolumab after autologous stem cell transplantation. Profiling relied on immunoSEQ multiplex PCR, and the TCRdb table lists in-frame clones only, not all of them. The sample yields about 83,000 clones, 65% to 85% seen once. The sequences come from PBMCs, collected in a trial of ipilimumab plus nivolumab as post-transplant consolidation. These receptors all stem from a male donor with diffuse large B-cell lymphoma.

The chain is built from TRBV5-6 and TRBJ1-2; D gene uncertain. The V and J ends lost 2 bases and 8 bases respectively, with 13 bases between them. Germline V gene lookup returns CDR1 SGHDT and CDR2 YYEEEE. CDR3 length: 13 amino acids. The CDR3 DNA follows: TGTGCCAGCAGCTTAGAAGGGTTTCGGGGCTACACCTTC. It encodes CASSLEGFRGYTF.

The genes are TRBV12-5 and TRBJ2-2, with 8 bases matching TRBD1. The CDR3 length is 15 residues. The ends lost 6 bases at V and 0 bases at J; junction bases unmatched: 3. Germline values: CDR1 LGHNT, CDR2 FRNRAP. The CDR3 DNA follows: TGTGCTAGTGGATTACAGGGGGCGAACACCGGGGAGCTGTTTTTT. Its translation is CASGLQGANTGELFF.

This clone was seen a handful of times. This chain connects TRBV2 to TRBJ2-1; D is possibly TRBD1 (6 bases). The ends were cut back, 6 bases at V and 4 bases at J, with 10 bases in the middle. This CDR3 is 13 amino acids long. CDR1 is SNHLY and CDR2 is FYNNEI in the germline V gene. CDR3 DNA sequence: TGTGCCAGCAGGAACAGGGTTTACAATGAGCAGTTCTTC. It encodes CASRNRVYNEQFF. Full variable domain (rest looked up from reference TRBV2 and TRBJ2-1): EPEVTQTPSHQVTQMGQEVILRCVPISNHLYFYWYRQILGQKVEFLVSFYNNEISEKSEIFDDQFSVERPDGSNFTLKIRSTKLEDSAMYFCASRNRVYNEQFFGPGTRLTVL.

The CDR3 DNA reads as TGCGCCAGCAGACTTCAGGGGAGGGTCACTGAAGCTTTCTTT. It codes for CASRLQGRVTEAFF. The rearrangement uses TRBV5-1 and TRBJ1-1, with D maybe TRBD1 (6 bases). Trimming stripped 5 bases from V and 4 bases from J, with 15 bases between. The CDR3 has 14 residues. Germline V CDR1 and CDR2: SGHRS, YFSETQ.

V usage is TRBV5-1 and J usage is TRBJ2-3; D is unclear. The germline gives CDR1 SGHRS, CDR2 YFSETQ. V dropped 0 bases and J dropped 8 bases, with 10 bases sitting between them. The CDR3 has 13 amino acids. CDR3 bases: TGCGCCAGCAGCTTGGGTGGTAGGAGTACGCAGTATTTT. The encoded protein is CASSLGGRSTQYF.

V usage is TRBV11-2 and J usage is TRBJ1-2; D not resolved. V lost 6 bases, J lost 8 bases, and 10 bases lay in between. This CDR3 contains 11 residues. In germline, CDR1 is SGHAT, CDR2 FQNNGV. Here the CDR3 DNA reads TGTGCCAGCAGAATACTGGGGGGCTACACCTTC. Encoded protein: CASRILGGYTF.

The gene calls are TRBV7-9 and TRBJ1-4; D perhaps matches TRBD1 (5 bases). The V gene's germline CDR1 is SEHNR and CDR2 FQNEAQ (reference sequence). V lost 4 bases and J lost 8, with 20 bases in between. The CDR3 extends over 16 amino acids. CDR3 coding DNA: TGTGCCAGCAGCTACCCCCGGGGCGTCCCACTCGAAAAACTGTTTTTT. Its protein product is CASSYPRGVPLEKLFF.

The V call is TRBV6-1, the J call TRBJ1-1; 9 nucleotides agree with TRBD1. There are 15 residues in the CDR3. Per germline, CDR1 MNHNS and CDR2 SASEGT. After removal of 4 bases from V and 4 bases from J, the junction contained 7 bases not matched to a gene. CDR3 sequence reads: CASSVLRDRATEAFF. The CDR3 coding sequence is TGTGCCAGCAGTGTGCTCCGGGACAGGGCCACTGAAGCTTTCTTT.

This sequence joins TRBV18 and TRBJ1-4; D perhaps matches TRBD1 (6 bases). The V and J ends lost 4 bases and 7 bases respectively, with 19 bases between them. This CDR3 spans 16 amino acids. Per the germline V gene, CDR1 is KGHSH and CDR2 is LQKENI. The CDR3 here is CASSRRDTTLGEKLFF. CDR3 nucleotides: TGTGCCAGCTCACGACGGGACACCACTCTGGGTGAAAAACTGTTTTTT.

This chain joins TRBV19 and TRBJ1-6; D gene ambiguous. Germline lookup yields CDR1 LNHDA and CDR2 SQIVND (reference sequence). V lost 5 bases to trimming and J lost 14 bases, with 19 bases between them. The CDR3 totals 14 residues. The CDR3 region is CASSLGPRGWALHF. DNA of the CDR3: TGTGCCAGTAGTCTAGGGCCCCGGGGTTGGGCCCTCCACTTT.

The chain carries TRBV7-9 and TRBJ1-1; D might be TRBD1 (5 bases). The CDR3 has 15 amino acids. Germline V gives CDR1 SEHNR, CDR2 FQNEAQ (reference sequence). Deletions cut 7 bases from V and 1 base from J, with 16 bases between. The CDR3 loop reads CASTSEGTPNTEAFF. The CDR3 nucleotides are TGTGCCAGCACCTCCGAAGGGACCCCGAACACTGAAGCTTTCTTT.

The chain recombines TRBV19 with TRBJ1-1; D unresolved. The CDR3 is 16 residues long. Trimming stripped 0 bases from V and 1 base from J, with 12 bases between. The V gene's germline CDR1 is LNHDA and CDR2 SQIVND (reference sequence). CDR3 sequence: CASSIDPDGENTEAFF. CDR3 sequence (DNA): TGTGCCAGTAGTATAGATCCAGACGGCGAGAACACTGAAGCTTTCTTT. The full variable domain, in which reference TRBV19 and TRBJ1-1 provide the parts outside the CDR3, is DGGITQSPKYLFRKEGQNVTLSCEQNLNHDAMYWYRQDPGQGLRLIYYSQIVNDFQKGDIAEGYSVSREKKESFPLTVTSAQKNPTAFYLCASSIDPDGENTEAFFGQGTRLTVV.

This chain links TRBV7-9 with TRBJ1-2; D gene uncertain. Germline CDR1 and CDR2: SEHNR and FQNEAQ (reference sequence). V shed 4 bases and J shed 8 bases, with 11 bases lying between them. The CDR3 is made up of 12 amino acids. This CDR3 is CASSSTSGGYTF. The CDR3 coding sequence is TGTGCCAGCAGCTCGACCTCGGGAGGCTACACCTTC. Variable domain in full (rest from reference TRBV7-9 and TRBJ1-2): DTGVSQNPRHKITKRGQNVTFRCDPISEHNRLYWYRQTLGQGPEFLTYFQNEAQLEKSRLLSDRFSAERPKGSFSTLEIQRTEQGDSAMYLCASSSTSGGYTFGSGTRLTVV.

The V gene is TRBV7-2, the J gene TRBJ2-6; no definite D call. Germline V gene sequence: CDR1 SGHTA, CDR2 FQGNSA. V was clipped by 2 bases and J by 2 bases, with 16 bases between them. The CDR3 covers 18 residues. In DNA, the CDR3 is TGTGCCAGCAGCTTACGCCCACAGACCGAGACTGGGGCCAACGTCCTGACTTTC. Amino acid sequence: CASSLRPQTETGANVLTF. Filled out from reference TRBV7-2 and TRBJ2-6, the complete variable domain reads GAGVSQSPSNKVTEKGKDVELRCDPISGHTALYWYRQSLGQGLEFLIYFQGNSAPDKSGLPSDRFSAERTGGSVSTLTIQRTQQEDSAVYLCASSLRPQTETGANVLTFGAGSRLTVL.

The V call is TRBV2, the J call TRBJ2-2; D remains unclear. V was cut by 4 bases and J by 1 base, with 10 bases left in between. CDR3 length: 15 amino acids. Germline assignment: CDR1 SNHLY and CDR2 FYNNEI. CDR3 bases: TGTGCCAGCAGTGGAAACAATCTGAACACCGGGGAGCTGTTTTTT. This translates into CASSGNNLNTGELFF. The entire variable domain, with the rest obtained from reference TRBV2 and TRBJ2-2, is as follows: EPEVTQTPSHQVTQMGQEVILRCVPISNHLYFYWYRQILGQKVEFLVSFYNNEISEKSEIFDDQFSVERPDGSNFTLKIRSTKLEDSAMYFCASSGNNLNTGELFFGEGSRLTVL.

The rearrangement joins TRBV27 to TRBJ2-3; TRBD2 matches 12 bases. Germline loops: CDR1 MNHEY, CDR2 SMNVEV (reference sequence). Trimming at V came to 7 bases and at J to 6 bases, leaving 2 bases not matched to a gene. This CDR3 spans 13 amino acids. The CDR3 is CASMTSGGDTQYF. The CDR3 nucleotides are TGTGCCAGCATGACTAGCGGGGGTGATACGCAGTATTTT.

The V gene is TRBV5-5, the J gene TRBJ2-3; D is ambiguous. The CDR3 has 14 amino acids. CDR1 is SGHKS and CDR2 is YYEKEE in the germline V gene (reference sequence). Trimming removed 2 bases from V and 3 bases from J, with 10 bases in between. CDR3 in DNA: TGTGCCAGCAGCTTTGGCACCGGAACAGATACGCAGTATTTT. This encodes CASSFGTGTDTQYF.

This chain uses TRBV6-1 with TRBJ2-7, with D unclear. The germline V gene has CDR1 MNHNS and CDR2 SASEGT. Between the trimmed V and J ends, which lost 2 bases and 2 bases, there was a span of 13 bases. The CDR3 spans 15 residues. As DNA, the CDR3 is TGTGCCAGCAGTGAATCGGTGTTGGGTCCCTACGAGCAGTACTTC. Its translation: CASSESVLGPYEQYF.

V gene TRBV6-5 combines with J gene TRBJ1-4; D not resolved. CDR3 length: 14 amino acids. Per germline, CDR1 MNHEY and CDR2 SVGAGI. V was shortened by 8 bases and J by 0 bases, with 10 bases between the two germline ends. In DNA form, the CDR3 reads TGTGCCAGCGGGCGGACTGCAACTAATGAAAAACTGTTTTTT. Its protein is CASGRTATNEKLFF.

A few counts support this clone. CDR3 DNA: TGTGCCAGCAGTTTTGGAGATTCACCCCTCCACTTT. Its protein is CASSFGDSPLHF. The chain joins TRBV27 to TRBJ1-6; D is uncertain. V was clipped by 3 bases and J by 8 bases, with 5 bases between them. This CDR3 region has 12 residues. The germline gives CDR1 MNHEY, CDR2 SMNVEV (reference sequence).

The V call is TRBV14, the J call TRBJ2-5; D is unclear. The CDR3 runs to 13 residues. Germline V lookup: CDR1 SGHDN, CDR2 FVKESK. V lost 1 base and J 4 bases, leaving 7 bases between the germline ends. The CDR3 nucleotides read TGTGCCAGCAGCCAAGTTTATGCAGAGACCCAGTACTTC. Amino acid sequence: CASSQVYAETQYF.

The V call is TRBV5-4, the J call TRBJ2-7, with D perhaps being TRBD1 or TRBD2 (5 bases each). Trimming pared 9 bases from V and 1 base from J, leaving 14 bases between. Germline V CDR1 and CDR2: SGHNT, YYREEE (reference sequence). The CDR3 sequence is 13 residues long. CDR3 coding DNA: TGTGCCACTCGAGGGGCGAAATCCTACGAGCAGTACTTC. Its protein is CATRGAKSYEQYF. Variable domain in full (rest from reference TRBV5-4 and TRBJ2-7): ETGVTQSPTHLIKTRGQQVTLRCSSQSGHNTVSWYQQALGQGPQFIFQYYREEENGRGNFPPRFSGLQFPNYSSELNVNALELDDSALYLCATRGAKSYEQYFGPGTRLTVT.

The CDR3 DNA sequence: TGCGCCAGCAGCCAGACGGCAAGGGGCGGGGGCCTAAGCTCCTACGAGCAGTACTTC. Amino acids: CASSQTARGGGLSSYEQYF. This chain joins TRBV4-1 and TRBJ2-7; a weak D match, TRBD2 (7 bases). The CDR3 is made up of 19 amino acids. Germline CDR1 and CDR2: MGHRA and YSYEKL. Trimming stripped 3 bases from V and 0 bases from J, with 24 bases between.

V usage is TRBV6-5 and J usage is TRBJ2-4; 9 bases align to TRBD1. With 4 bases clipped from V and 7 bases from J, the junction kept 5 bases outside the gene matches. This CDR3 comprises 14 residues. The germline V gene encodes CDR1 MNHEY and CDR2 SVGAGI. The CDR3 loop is CASSSTGGLNIQYF. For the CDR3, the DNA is TGTGCCAGCAGTTCGACAGGGGGACTGAACATTCAGTACTTC.

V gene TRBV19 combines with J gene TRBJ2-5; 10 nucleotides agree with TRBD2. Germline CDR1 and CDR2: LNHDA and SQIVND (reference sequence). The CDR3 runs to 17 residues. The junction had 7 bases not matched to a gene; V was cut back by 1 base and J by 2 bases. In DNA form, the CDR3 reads TGTGCCAGTAGTATAGCAACAGCGGGGGGGAGGCAAGAGACCCAGTACTTC. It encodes CASSIATAGGRQETQYF.

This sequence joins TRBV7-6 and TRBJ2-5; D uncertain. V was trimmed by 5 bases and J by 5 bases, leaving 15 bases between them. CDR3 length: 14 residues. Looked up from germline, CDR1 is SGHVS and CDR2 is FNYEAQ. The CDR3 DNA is TGTGCCAGCAGCCGAGATAGGGTTCCGGAGACCCAGTACTTC. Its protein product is CASSRDRVPETQYF.

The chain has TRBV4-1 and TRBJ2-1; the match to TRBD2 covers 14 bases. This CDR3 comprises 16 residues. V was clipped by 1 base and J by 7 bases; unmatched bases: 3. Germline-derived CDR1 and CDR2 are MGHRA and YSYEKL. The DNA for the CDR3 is TGCGCCAGCAGCCAAGGGACTAGCGGGGGGATTAATGAGCAGTTCTTC. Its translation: CASSQGTSGGINEQFF.